The clone carrying this T cell receptor (beta chain) has a single count. Sequencing used immunoSEQ multiplex PCR; TCRdb keeps in-frame clones, though not all of them. The data show 25,000 to 40,000 clones, roughly 80% seen once. The entry originates in a study of neoadjuvant anti-PD-1 for oral cavity cancer. The CDR3 totals 19 residues. CDR1 and CDR2 from the germline V gene are SNHLY and FYNNEI. With V trimmed by 2 bases and J by 4 bases, 11 bases remained unmatched. Time point denoted: after neoadjuvant nivolumab, at surgical resection. This receptor was identified in a person between 35 and 79 years old with oral cavity squamous cell carcinoma. Sequenced here: PBMCs, sampled after nivolumab (anti-PD-1) treatment. The chain is built from TRBV2 and TRBJ2-2; 12 bases align to TRBD1. Written as DNA, the CDR3 is TGTGCCAGCAGTGAACCTCTGGGACAGGGGGCTTTGCGCACCGGGGAGCTGTTTTTT. Protein: CASSEPLGQGALRTGELFF.